This is a list of T cell receptor beta chains from one sample in a study of cytomegalovirus exposure and HLA in healthy donors. TCRdb keeps only in-frame clones here, not all; method: immunoSEQ multiplex PCR. The table includes some 93,000 clones, nearly 80% detected once. The sample taken for sequencing was PBMCs. Source of these receptors: a woman aged 35 to 49 in good health and CMV-seronegative. Both conserved end residues are part of each CDR3. Fields, in order: V gene, clone size, D gene, J gene, CDR3 protein, CDR3 DNA. The D gene is left open where the match is weak. The size field is filled for only some rows; it gives once, few, many or a size class.

V gene: TRBV7-2; clone size: NA; D gene: NA; J gene: TRBJ1-3; CDR3 protein: CASSLEWHPGNTIYF; CDR3 DNA: TGTGCCAGCAGCTTAGAATGGCACCCTGGAAACACCATATATTTT
V gene: TRBV19; clone size: few; D gene: NA; J gene: TRBJ1-1; CDR3 protein: CASSKRVNTEAFF; CDR3 DNA: TGTGCCAGTAGTAAACGGGTGAACACTGAAGCTTTCTTT
V gene: TRBV19; clone size: NA; D gene: TRBD2; J gene: TRBJ2-3; CDR3 protein: CASRGLAGGDTQYF; CDR3 DNA: TGTGCCAGTAGAGGACTAGCGGGAGGGGATACGCAGTATTTT
V gene: TRBV10-2; clone size: NA; D gene: NA; J gene: TRBJ2-5; CDR3 protein: CASSTGLQTQYF; CDR3 DNA: TGCGCCAGCAGCACAGGGTTGCAGACCCAGTACTTC
V gene: TRBV6-1; clone size: NA; D gene: TRBD1; J gene: TRBJ2-3; CDR3 protein: CASSEEQGGDTQYF; CDR3 DNA: TGTGCCAGCAGTGAAGAACAGGGGGGCGATACGCAGTATTTT
V gene: TRBV19; clone size: NA; D gene: NA; J gene: TRBJ2-1; CDR3 protein: CASNPRRAGYNEQFF; CDR3 DNA: TGTGCCAGTAACCCTCGTCGGGCGGGATACAATGAGCAGTTCTTC
V gene: TRBV7-2; clone size: NA; D gene: TRBD1; J gene: TRBJ1-3; CDR3 protein: CASSSQGASGNTIYF; CDR3 DNA: TGTGCCAGCAGCTCACAGGGGGCATCTGGAAACACCATATATTTT
V gene: TRBV6-4; clone size: NA; D gene: NA; J gene: TRBJ1-1; CDR3 protein: CASSDLGGNEAFF; CDR3 DNA: TGTGCCAGCAGTGACTTAGGGGGTAATGAAGCTTTCTTT
V gene: TRBV11-2; clone size: NA; D gene: TRBD1; J gene: TRBJ1-1; CDR3 protein: CASSVDRGRGEAFF; CDR3 DNA: TGTGCCAGCAGCGTAGACAGGGGGCGAGGTGAGGCTTTCTTT
V gene: TRBV28; clone size: NA; D gene: TRBD1; J gene: TRBJ2-7; CDR3 protein: CASSSTGGRYEQYF; CDR3 DNA: TGTGCCAGCAGTTCGACAGGGGGGAGGTACGAGCAGTACTTC
V gene: TRBV5-5; clone size: NA; D gene: TRBD1; J gene: TRBJ1-6; CDR3 protein: CASSNPQGARNSPLHF; CDR3 DNA: TGTGCCAGCAGCAACCCACAGGGGGCACGGAATTCACCCCTCCACTTT
V gene: TRBV7-8; clone size: few; D gene: NA; J gene: TRBJ2-7; CDR3 protein: CASSPVVAASYEQYF; CDR3 DNA: TGTGCCAGCAGCCCCGTGGTAGCGGCCTCCTACGAGCAGTACTTC
V gene: TRBV5-1; clone size: NA; D gene: TRBD2; J gene: TRBJ2-2; CDR3 protein: CASRFGLAANTGELFF; CDR3 DNA: TGCGCCAGCAGATTTGGACTAGCGGCTAACACCGGGGAGCTGTTTTTT
V gene: TRBV2; clone size: NA; D gene: TRBD2; J gene: TRBJ2-7; CDR3 protein: CAQPGLAGGHEQYF; CDR3 DNA: TGTGCACAGCCGGGACTAGCGGGGGGCCACGAGCAGTACTTC
V gene: TRBV10-3; clone size: NA; D gene: NA; J gene: TRBJ2-7; CDR3 protein: CAISEVQGPFYEQYF; CDR3 DNA: TGTGCCATCAGTGAGGTCCAGGGTCCCTTTTACGAGCAGTACTTC
V gene: TRBV28; clone size: NA; D gene: TRBD1; J gene: TRBJ1-3; CDR3 protein: CASRPGGTGNTIYF; CDR3 DNA: TGTGCCAGCCGCCCAGGGGGCACTGGAAACACCATATATTTT